This T cell receptor (beta chain) was recorded in a study of blood T cell repertoires in COVID-19 (dated by TCRdb to between 2020 and 2021). Regarding the complete study: Collaborator samples came from the United States, Italy and Spain and covered acute and convalescent phases of COVID-19. The prospective study material was composed of cDNA or gDNA derived from T cells, B-cell-depleted T cells, or PBMCs. Deeply sampled blood TCRbeta repertoires from subjects exposed to, actively infected with, or recovered from COVID-19 were included in the dataset. A freely available public database, intended as a resource for researchers studying the immune response to SARS-CoV-2, is where the repertoires were released. Samples came from the ongoing ImmuneRACE study (first 160 participants) plus 1,254 subjects from 6 global collaborators. Nearly every sample came with metadata listing a de-identified subject ID, COVID-19 status, age in years and sex. HLA class I and class II types, where available, came from metadata supplied by the sample provider rather than from assay-based typing. The research as a whole found: The quantity of clinical and demographic metadata differed by source and by participant and was supplied without curation.

In the germline V gene, CDR1 corresponds to MNHEY and CDR2 to SVGEGT. Between the V and J ends, shortened by 6 bases and 6 bases respectively, the junction contains 20 bases. The CDR3 runs 15 amino acids, cysteine and phenylalanine included. Just the 45-base CDR3 DNA is kept, in frame starting at base 1. The immunoSEQ Assay, a bias-controlled multiplex PCR, was used to amplify TCRbeta CDR3 regions from genomic DNA. The authors' analysis ran thus. The number of nucleated cells in each sample was estimated from the amplification of reference gene primers within the assay. To quantify the absolute abundance of each unique TCRbeta CDR3 rearrangement, sequence reads were collapsed and filtered. For each sample, productive Simpson clonality was calculated as the square root of Simpson's diversity index over productive rearrangements. Here the immuneACCESS table is served through TCRdb, limited to in-frame sequences with V and J called. Missing clones are a known gap in these copies; in checked studies unresolved V genes cover under half, and the rest lacks a known reason. The DNA was the basis for D and trimming; V, J and clone size are from that table. This sample lists just over 300,000 clones; 75% to 90% were detected once. The ten most abundant clones make up roughly 2% of the sample.

Comments on this clone: Its antigen is unknown. Base qualities were left out, and no much larger clone turns up one base away.

Whole blood was collected in K2EDTA tubes by collaborating institutions according to the institutions' own protocols. Collaborator samples were shipped for TCRbeta analysis as frozen whole blood, isolated PBMCs, or DNA extracted from either sample type. The receptor was isolated from a man aged 18-30 years with active or convalescent COVID-19. Sequencing was performed on peripheral blood. The sequence links TRBV6-2 or TRBV6-3 to TRBJ1-1; no D gene can be assigned with confidence. Read as DNA, the sequence is TGTGCCAGCAGCTGGAATACCGGGTTGGCTTCTGAAGCTTTCTTT. Translated, it reads CASSWNTGLASEAFF.